This TCR beta chain was found in a study of blood T cell repertoires in COVID-19. In germline, CDR1 is LGHDT, CDR2 YNNKEL (reference sequence). V lost 1 base and J lost 8, with 11 bases in between. This CDR3 spans 13 amino acids. The count of this clone is one. The assay was immunoSEQ multiplex PCR, and TCRdb's table has in-frame clones only and misses some. The repertoire has around 160,000 clones, about 86% of them found once; the top ten carry approximately 19%. The TCR sequence derives from a woman older than 75 with acute or convalescent COVID-19. The chain has TRBV3-1 (or the pseudogene TRBV3-2) and TRBJ1-2; TRBD1 might be the D (6 bases). The sequenced sample was peripheral blood. CDR3 sequence: CASSQGEDRGYTF. CDR3 in DNA: TGTGCCAGCAGCCAAGGAGAGGACAGAGGCTACACCTTC.